Below, one T cell receptor beta chain is given with its context. Its antigen is unknown. This sample stems from a study of identical twins. Findings and limits, study-wide: Low generation probability was overrepresented in out-of-frame alpha sequences shared by twins.

Each CDR3 protein is one row after TCRdb ran MiXCR on the 5' RACE reads. Of around 1.7 million distinct CDR3 sequences detected, 32% appear once; the ten largest clones hold about 0.27%. CDR1 is SGHTA, CDR2 FQGNSA, per germline. The CDR3 is 15 amino acids. The ends were cut back, 1 base at V and 6 bases at J, with 10 bases in the middle. The chain joins TRBV7-2 to TRBJ1-6; no definite D call. This TCR was sampled from a newborn girl in good health. Input material: cord blood. Written as DNA, the CDR3 is TGTGCCAGCAGCTTAGGCTACACCCTTAATTCACCCCTCCACTTT. Translation gives CASSLGYTLNSPLHF.